This T cell receptor (beta chain) appears in the sequencing data of a study of response to subunit inactivated influenza vaccine. Study-wide points: The authors suggested that few new T cells are recruited per seasonal influenza vaccination.

TCRdb used MiXCR to reprocess the RT-PCR reads, holding one entry per CDR3 protein. The sample shows about 480,000 distinct CDR3 sequences, 13% of them seen only once. With 5 bases clipped from V and 4 bases from J, the junction kept 10 bases outside the gene matches. CDR3 length: 16 amino acids. Germline V gives CDR1 SGHTA, CDR2 FQGNSA. A note on this clonotype: Its specificity is not known.

The sequenced sample was PBMCs from blood, obtained roughly 45 days after vaccination. The sequence came from a man aged 50 to 59 who received an inactivated influenza vaccine. The V call is TRBV7-2, the J call TRBJ2-3, with TRBD2 matching over 9 bases. CDR3 sequence reads: CASSLNSGSTADTQYF. DNA for the CDR3: TGTGCCAGCAGCCTTAATAGCGGGAGTACGGCAGATACGCAGTATTTT.